Detailed here is one T cell receptor (beta chain). There is no known antigen for this receptor. One base away there is no much larger clone; base qualities are not given. The method behind the library was the immunoSEQ multiplex PCR assay. This is the immuneACCESS table as TCRdb keeps it, with only in-frame sequences that have V and J called. A part of the clones is gone; compared with another copy, unresolved V genes explain less than half, and the rest is unexplained. In all, the sample holds 55,000 to 70,000 clones, and approximately 90% of those were seen once. The top ten hold around 0.38% of the sample. These data originate in a study of T cell changes during pregnancy in multiple sclerosis (dated by TCRdb to the late 2010s). For context, the study as a whole: The study examined how the T cell repertoire changed over the course of pregnancy in women with multiple sclerosis.

V and J are trimmed by 2 bases and 6 bases, and the gene matches miss 7 bases of the junction. CDR1 SGHRS and CDR2 YFSETQ were looked up in the germline V gene. The CDR3 contains 14 residues, cysteine and phenylalanine counted. The kept DNA is CDR3 alone, 42 bases in frame from the first base. The receptor chain draws on TRBV5-1 and TRBJ2-7; 8 junctional bases match TRBD1. The origin of this receptor is a female donor with multiple sclerosis, enrolled in a pregnancy study. The specimen was CD4+ T cells from peripheral blood mononuclear cells, collected in the third trimester of pregnancy. The CDR3 loop reads CASSLWTGTREQYF. The nucleotide sequence is given as TGCGCCAGCAGCTTATGGACAGGGACTCGCGAGCAGTACTTC. Full variable domain (CDR3 extended with the reference TRBV5-1 and TRBJ2-7 proteins): KAGVTQTPRYLIKTRGQQVTLSCSPISGHRSVSWYQQTPGQGLQFLFEYFSETQRNKGNFPGRFSGRQFSNSRSEMNVSTLELGDSALYLCASSLWTGTREQYFGPGTRLTVT.